This T cell receptor beta chain emerged from a study of regulatory T cells in long-lasting Graves disease. Arm-PCR of CDR3 regions and iRepertoire HTBI primers were the basis on which TCR beta libraries were built. TCRdb fed the multiplex PCR reads into MiXCR, producing one record per CDR3 protein. This table holds roughly 420,000 distinct CDR3 sequences, 14% found once. The time point: newly diagnosed GD, antithyroid drugs for less than 3 months. PBMCs provided the RNA from which the TCR library was made. The sample also formed part of further work on T cells in Graves' hyperthyroidism and ophthalmopathy.

The origin of this receptor is a woman aged 50 to 60 with Graves disease. Sequences were derived from peripheral blood mononuclear cells (PBMCs), sampled at new diagnosis, from a patient treated with antithyroid drugs.

This CDR3 is CATSFGTGELFF. The CDR3 DNA follows: TGTGCCACCAGTTTTGGAACCGGGGAGCTGTTTTTT. This chain joins TRBV24-1 and TRBJ2-2; no firm D call. The germline V gene has CDR1 KGHDR and CDR2 SFDVKD. There are 12 residues in the CDR3. V was clipped by 6 bases and J by 5 bases, with 6 bases between them.